The following is a T cell receptor (beta chain) sequence with its context. Its antigen is not identified. These data belong to a study of shared clonotypes between healthy human individuals. Study information: Those who served as donors were a couple of women and three men between the ages of 18 and 49. Study findings and constraints: Shared across a few donors were around 4.7% of the naive CD4 clonotypes.

Positive CCR7 selection of CD45RO-negative cells yielded the naive CD8 cells, and terminally differentiated effector memory CD45RA+ cells were excluded. TCRdb's copy holds only in-frame clones and misses some; the assay was immunoSEQ multiplex PCR. The sample includes about 2.1 million clones, 85% to 95% seen only once; the top ten take around 1.7%. The CDR3 has 14 amino acids. The germline gives CDR1 LGHNA, CDR2 YNFKEQ. Deletions cut 3 bases from V and 7 bases from J, with 15 bases between. The sequenced sample consisted of naive CD8+ T cells from PBMCs. The chain carries TRBV4-2 and TRBJ1-2; no clear D gene. The TCR was taken from a man younger than 30 in good health. Some clones in this sample may be carry-over from other donors' samples. The CDR3 loop is CASSQVTQPIGYTF. The DNA for the CDR3 is TGTGCCAGCAGCCAGGTGACCCAGCCTATTGGCTACACCTTC.